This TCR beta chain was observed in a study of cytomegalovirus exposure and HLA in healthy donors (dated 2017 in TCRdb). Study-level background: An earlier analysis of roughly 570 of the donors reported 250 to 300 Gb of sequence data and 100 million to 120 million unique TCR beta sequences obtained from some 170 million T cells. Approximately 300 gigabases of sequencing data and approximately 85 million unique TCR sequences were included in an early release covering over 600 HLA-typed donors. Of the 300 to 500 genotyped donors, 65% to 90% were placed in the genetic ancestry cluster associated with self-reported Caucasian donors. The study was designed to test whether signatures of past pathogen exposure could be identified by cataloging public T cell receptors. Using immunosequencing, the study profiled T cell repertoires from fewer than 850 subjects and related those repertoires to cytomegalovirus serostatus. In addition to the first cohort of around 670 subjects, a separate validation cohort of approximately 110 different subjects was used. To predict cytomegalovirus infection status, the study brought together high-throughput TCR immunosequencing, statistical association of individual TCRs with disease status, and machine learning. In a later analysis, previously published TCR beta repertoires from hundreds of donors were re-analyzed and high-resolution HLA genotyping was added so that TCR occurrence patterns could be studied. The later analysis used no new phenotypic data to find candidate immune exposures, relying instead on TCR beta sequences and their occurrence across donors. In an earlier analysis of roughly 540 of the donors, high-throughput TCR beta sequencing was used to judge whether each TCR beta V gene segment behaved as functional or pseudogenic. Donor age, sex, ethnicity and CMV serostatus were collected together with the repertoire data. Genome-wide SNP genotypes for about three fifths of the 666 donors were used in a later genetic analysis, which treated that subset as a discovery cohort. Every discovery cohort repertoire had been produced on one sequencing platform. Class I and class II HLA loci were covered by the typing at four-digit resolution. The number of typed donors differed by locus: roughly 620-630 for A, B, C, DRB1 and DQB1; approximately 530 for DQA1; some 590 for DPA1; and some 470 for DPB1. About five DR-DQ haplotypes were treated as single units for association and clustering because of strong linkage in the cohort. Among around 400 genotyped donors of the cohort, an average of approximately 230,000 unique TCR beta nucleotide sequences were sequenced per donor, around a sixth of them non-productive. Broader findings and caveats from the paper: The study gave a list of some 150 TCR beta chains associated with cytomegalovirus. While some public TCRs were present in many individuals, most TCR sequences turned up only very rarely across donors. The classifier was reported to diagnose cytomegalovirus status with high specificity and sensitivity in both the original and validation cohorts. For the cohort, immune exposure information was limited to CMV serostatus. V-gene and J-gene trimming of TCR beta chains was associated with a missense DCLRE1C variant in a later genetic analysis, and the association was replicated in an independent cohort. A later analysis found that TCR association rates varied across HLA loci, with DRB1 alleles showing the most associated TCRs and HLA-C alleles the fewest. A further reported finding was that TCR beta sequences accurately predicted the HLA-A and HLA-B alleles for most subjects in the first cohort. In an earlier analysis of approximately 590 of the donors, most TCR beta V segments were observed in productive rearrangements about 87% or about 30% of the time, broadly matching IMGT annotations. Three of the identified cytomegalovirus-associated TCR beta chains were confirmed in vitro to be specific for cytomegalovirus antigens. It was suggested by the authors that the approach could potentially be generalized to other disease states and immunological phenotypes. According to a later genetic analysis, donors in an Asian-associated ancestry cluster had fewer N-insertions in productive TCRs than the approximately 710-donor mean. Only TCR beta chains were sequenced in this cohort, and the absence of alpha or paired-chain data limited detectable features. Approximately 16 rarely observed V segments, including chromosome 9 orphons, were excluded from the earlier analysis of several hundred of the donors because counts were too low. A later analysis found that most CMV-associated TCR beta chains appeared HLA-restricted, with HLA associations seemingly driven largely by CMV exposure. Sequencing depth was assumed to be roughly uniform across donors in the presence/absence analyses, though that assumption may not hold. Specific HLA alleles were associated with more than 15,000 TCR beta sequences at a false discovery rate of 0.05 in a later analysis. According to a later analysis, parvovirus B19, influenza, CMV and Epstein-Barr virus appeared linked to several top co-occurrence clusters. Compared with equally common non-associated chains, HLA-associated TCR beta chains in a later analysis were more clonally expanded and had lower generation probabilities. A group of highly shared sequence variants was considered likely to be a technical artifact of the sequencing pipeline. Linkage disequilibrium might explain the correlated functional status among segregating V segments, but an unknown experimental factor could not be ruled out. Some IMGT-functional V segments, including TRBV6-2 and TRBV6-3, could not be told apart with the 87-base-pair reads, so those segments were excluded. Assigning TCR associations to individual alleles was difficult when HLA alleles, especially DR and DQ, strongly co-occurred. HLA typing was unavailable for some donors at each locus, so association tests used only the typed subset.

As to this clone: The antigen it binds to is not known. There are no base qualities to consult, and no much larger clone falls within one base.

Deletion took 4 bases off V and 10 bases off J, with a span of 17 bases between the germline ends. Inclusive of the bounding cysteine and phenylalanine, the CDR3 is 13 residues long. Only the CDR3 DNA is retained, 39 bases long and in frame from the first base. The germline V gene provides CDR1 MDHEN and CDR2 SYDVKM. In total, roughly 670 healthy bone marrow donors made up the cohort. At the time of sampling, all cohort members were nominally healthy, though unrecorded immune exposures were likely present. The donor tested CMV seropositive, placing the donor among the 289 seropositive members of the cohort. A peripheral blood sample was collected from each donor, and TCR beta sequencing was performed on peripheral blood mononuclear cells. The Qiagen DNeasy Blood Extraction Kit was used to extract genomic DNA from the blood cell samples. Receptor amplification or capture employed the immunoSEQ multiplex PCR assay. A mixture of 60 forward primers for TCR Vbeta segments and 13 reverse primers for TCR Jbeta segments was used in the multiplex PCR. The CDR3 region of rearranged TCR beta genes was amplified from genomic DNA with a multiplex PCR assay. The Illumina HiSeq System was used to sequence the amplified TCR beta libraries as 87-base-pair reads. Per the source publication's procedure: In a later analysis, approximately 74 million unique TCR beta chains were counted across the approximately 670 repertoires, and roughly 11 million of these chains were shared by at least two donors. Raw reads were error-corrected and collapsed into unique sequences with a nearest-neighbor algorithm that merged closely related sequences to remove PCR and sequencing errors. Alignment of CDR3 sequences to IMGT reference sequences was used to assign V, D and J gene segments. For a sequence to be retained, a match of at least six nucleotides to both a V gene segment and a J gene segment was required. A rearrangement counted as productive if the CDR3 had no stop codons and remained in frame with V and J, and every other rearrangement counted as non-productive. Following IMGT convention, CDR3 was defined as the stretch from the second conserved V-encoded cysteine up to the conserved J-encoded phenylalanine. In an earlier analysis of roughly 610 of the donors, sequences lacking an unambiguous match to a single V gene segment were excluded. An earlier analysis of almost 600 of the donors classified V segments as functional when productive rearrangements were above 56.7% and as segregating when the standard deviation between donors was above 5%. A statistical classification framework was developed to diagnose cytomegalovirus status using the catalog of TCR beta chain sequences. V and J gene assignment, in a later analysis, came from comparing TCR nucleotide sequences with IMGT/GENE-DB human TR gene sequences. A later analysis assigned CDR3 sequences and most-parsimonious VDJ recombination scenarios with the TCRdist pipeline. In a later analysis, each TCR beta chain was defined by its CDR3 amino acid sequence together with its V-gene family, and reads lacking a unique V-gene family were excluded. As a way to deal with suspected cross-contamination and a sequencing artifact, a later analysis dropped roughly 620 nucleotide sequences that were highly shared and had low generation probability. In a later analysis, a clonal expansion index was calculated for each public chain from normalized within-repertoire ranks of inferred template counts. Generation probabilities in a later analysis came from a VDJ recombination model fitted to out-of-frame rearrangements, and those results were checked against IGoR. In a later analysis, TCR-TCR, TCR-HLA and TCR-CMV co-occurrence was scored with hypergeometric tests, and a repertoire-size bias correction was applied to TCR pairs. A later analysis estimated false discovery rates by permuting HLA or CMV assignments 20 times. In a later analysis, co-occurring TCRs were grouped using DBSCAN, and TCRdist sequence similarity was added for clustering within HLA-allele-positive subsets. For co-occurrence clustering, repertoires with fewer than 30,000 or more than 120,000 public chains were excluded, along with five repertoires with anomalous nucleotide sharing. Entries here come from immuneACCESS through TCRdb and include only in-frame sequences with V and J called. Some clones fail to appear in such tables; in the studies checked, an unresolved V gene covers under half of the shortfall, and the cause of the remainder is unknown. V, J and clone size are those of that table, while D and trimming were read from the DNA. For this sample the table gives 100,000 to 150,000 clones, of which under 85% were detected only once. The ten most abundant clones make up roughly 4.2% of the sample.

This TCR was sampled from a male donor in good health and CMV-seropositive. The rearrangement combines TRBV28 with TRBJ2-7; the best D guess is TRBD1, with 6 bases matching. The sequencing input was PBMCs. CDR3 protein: CASSWDTGLGQYF. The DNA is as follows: TGTGCCAGCAGTTGGGATACAGGGTTAGGACAGTACTTC.